Listed below are T cell receptor beta chains from one sample, sequenced in a study of cytomegalovirus exposure and HLA in healthy donors. Here immunoSEQ multiplex PCR was the method, and the copy in TCRdb shows in-frame clones only, minus some. There are 200,000 to 250,000 clones in the sample; around nine tenths occur only once, and 2.6% lies in the top ten. The specimen was PBMCs. The receptors here all came from a man between 18 and 29 years old in good health and CMV-seronegative. Both conserved end residues are part of each CDR3. The D gene is left open where the match is weak. Size is omitted from some rows. Given values are once, few, many or a class for expanded clones.

J: TRBJ1-2; V: TRBV7-2; size: few; D: .; CDR3: CASSLAPQGNYGYTF; DNA: TGTGCCAGCAGCTTAGCGCCGCAGGGTAACTATGGCTACACCTTC
J: TRBJ2-2; V: TRBV29-1; size: .; D: .; CDR3: CSVEEITQRGTGELFF; DNA: TGCAGCGTTGAAGAAATCACCCAGCGAGGCACCGGGGAGCTGTTTTTT
J: TRBJ2-1; V: TRBV7-6; size: few; D: .; CDR3: CASSLAGGEQFF; DNA: TGTGCCAGCAGCTTAGCCGGGGGTGAGCAGTTCTTC
J: TRBJ2-7; V: TRBV27; size: .; D: TRBD1; CDR3: CASSLTLLGQGAPYEQYF; DNA: TGTGCCAGCAGTTTAACTCTCCTCGGACAGGGGGCTCCTTACGAGCAGTACTTC
J: TRBJ2-1; V: TRBV5-1; size: .; D: TRBD2; CDR3: CASSFSGRAGNEQFF; DNA: TGCGCCAGCAGCTTTAGCGGGAGGGCCGGGAATGAGCAGTTCTTC
J: TRBJ2-7; V: TRBV5-4; size: once; D: .; CDR3: CASSASGSSYEQYF; DNA: TGTGCCAGCAGCGCGTCAGGGTCCTCCTACGAGCAGTACTTC
J: TRBJ1-4; V: TRBV7-8; size: .; D: TRBD1; CDR3: CASSFRGTNEKLFF; DNA: TGTGCCAGCAGCTTCAGGGGGACTAATGAAAAACTGTTTTTT
J: TRBJ1-2; V: TRBV6-6; size: .; D: .; CDR3: CASSYREGGYTF; DNA: TGTGCCAGCAGTTACCGGGAGGGCGGCTACACCTTC
J: TRBJ2-3; V: TRBV18; size: .; D: .; CDR3: CASSPGGGLIDTQYF; DNA: TGTGCCAGCTCACCGGGAGGGGGGCTGATAGATACGCAGTATTTT
J: TRBJ1-3; V: TRBV5-1; size: .; D: .; CDR3: CASSLAGSNSGNTIYF; DNA: TGCGCCAGCAGCTTGGCCGGGAGCAACTCTGGAAACACCATATATTTT
J: TRBJ1-2; V: TRBV7-8; size: few; D: TRBD1; CDR3: CASSRRGQVGGYTF; DNA: TGTGCCAGCAGCAGGAGGGGACAGGTGGGCGGCTACACCTTC
J: TRBJ1-6; V: TRBV30; size: .; D: TRBD1; CDR3: CAWNYDRGHNSPLHF; DNA: TGTGCCTGGAATTACGACAGGGGGCATAATTCACCCCTCCACTTT
J: TRBJ1-3; V: TRBV7-9; size: .; D: TRBD1; CDR3: CASSSSGGSGNTIYF; DNA: TGTGCCAGCAGCTCATCAGGGGGCTCTGGAAACACCATATATTTT
J: TRBJ2-7; V: TRBV7-6; size: .; D: .; CDR3: CASSSAHGAGQYF; DNA: TGTGCCAGCAGCTCAGCTCACGGAGCGGGGCAGTACTTC
J: TRBJ2-4; V: TRBV4-1; size: .; D: TRBD2; CDR3: CASSQDPSGGRGIQYF; DNA: TGCGCCAGCAGCCAAGATCCTAGCGGGGGGCGGGGCATTCAGTACTTC
J: TRBJ1-1; V: TRBV18; size: few; D: .; CDR3: CASSLGQRAFF; DNA: TGTGCCAGCTCACTAGGACAGCGAGCTTTCTTT
J: TRBJ2-7; V: TRBV6-1; size: .; D: TRBD1; CDR3: CASARPGQGYYEQYF; DNA: TGTGCCAGCGCGCGCCCGGGACAGGGGTACTACGAGCAGTACTTC
J: TRBJ2-7; V: TRBV10-3; size: .; D: .; CDR3: CAISATKSPGEQYF; DNA: TGTGCCATCAGTGCGACTAAGAGCCCAGGCGAGCAGTACTTC
J: TRBJ2-5; V: TRBV4-3; size: .; D: .; CDR3: CASSQDRRGQETQYF; DNA: TGCGCCAGCAGCCAAGATCGGCGGGGTCAAGAGACCCAGTACTTC
J: TRBJ2-7; V: TRBV25-1; size: .; D: .; CDR3: CASSGRGEVFQYF; DNA: TGTGCCAGCAGTGGTCGGGGTGAGGTTTTCCAGTACTTC
J: TRBJ2-1; V: TRBV28; size: .; D: TRBD2; CDR3: CASSFLWLAVNNEQFF; DNA: TGTGCCAGCAGTTTTCTTTGGCTAGCGGTCAACAATGAGCAGTTCTTC
J: TRBJ1-1; V: TRBV10-3; size: .; D: .; CDR3: CAISEVQYSTEAFF; DNA: TGTGCCATCAGTGAAGTACAGTACAGTACTGAAGCTTTCTTT
J: TRBJ1-3; V: TRBV4-3; size: .; D: TRBD1; CDR3: CASSQEQGAGNTIYF; DNA: TGCGCCAGCAGCCAAGAACAGGGGGCAGGAAACACCATATATTTT
J: TRBJ2-7; V: TRBV10-3; size: .; D: TRBD1; CDR3: CAISETGGREQYF; DNA: TGTGCCATCAGTGAGACAGGGGGTCGGGAGCAGTACTTC
J: TRBJ2-3; V: TRBV2; size: .; D: .; CDR3: CASSFSRDTQYF; DNA: TGTGCCAGCAGCTTCTCTCGGGATACGCAGTATTTT
J: TRBJ2-7; V: TRBV29-1; size: .; D: .; CDR3: CSVEGIGVGYEQYF; DNA: TGCAGCGTTGAAGGGATCGGGGTCGGCTACGAGCAGTACTTC
J: TRBJ1-2; V: TRBV27; size: .; D: .; CDR3: CASSFGHNYGYTF; DNA: TGTGCCAGCAGTTTTGGGCACAACTATGGCTACACCTTC
J: TRBJ1-3; V: TRBV30; size: .; D: .; CDR3: CAWVTGSGNTIYF; DNA: TGTGCCTGGGTGACAGGCTCTGGAAACACCATATATTTT
J: TRBJ2-7; V: TRBV27; size: .; D: TRBD2; CDR3: CASSPSAGVLSYEQYF; DNA: TGTGCCAGCAGTCCCTCGGCGGGAGTACTCTCCTACGAGCAGTACTTC
J: TRBJ2-7; V: TRBV28; size: .; D: TRBD2; CDR3: CASTLGLAPPSKAYEQYF; DNA: TGTGCCAGCACTTTGGGACTAGCGCCACCTTCAAAGGCCTACGAGCAGTACTTC
J: TRBJ1-6; V: TRBV6-6; size: .; D: TRBD1; CDR3: CASSRLTGSNSPLHF; DNA: TGTGCCAGCAGCCGCCTGACAGGGTCTAATTCACCCCTCCACTTT
J: TRBJ2-3; V: TRBV20-1; size: .; D: .; CDR3: CSASNNTQYF; DNA: TGCAGTGCTTCGAACAATACGCAGTATTTT
J: TRBJ2-7; V: TRBV4-2; size: .; D: .; CDR3: CASSQDDRAVSYEQYF; DNA: TGTGCCAGCAGCCAAGATGATAGAGCGGTCTCCTACGAGCAGTACTTC
J: TRBJ2-7; V: TRBV19; size: .; D: TRBD1; CDR3: CASSDRAPYEQYF; DNA: TGTGCCAGTAGTGACAGGGCTCCCTACGAGCAGTACTTC
J: TRBJ2-7; V: TRBV7-2; size: .; D: .; CDR3: CASSLRWEVTYEQYF; DNA: TGTGCCAGCAGCTTACGGTGGGAGGTCACGTACGAGCAGTACTTC
J: TRBJ1-4; V: TRBV6-5; size: .; D: .; CDR3: CASSYFRGREKLFF; DNA: TGTGCCAGCAGTTACTTTCGAGGGAGGGAAAAACTGTTTTTT
J: TRBJ1-4; V: TRBV29-1; size: .; D: .; CDR3: CSVTEFNEKLFF; DNA: TGCAGCGTCACGGAGTTTAATGAAAAACTGTTTTTT
J: TRBJ2-7; V: TRBV4-2; size: once; D: .; CDR3: CASSHPGTSYEQYF; DNA: TGTGCCAGCAGCCACCCCGGGACTTCCTACGAGCAGTACTTC
J: TRBJ2-5; V: TRBV7-2; size: .; D: .; CDR3: CASRKSGVGRETQYF; DNA: TGTGCCAGCAGGAAGAGCGGAGTTGGGCGAGAGACCCAGTACTTC
J: TRBJ2-7; V: TRBV11-3; size: .; D: .; CDR3: CASSLGEGYEQYF; DNA: TGTGCCAGCAGCTTGGGAGAGGGCTACGAGCAGTACTTC
J: TRBJ1-2; V: TRBV5-1; size: .; D: .; CDR3: CASSSVPGDYGYTF; DNA: TGCGCCAGCAGCTCCGTACCAGGGGACTATGGCTACACCTTC
J: TRBJ2-5; V: TRBV7-3; size: .; D: TRBD2; CDR3: CASSLGTIPEGETQYF; DNA: TGTGCCAGCAGCTTAGGGACTATCCCCGAAGGAGAGACCCAGTACTTC
J: TRBJ2-1; V: TRBV4-2; size: .; D: TRBD2; CDR3: CASSQGGLAGGYEQFF; DNA: TGTGCCAGCAGCCAAGGGGGACTAGCGGGAGGCTATGAGCAGTTCTTC
J: TRBJ2-1; V: TRBV2; size: .; D: .; CDR3: CASSPGLIDEQFF; DNA: TGTGCCAGCAGCCCGGGACTCATCGATGAGCAGTTCTTC
J: TRBJ2-3; V: TRBV5-1; size: .; D: TRBD1; CDR3: CASSLDRAASTDTQYF; DNA: TGCGCCAGCAGCTTAGACAGGGCCGCTAGCACAGATACGCAGTATTTT
J: TRBJ2-5; V: TRBV5-4; size: .; D: TRBD2; CDR3: CASSSGRLAGQETQYF; DNA: TGTGCCAGCAGCTCAGGGCGACTAGCGGGGCAAGAGACCCAGTACTTC
J: TRBJ1-5; V: TRBV2; size: once; D: TRBD1; CDR3: CASSARPLTGGAGQPQHF; DNA: TGTGCCAGCAGTGCACGACCCCTTACAGGGGGCGCGGGGCAGCCCCAGCATTTT
J: TRBJ2-7; V: TRBV10-3; size: .; D: TRBD2; CDR3: CAISDPPGGPSQYF; DNA: TGTGCCATCAGTGACCCGCCGGGGGGGCCTTCTCAGTACTTC
J: TRBJ2-5; V: TRBV7-2; size: .; D: .; CDR3: CASSLDSYQETQYF; DNA: TGTGCCAGCAGCTTGGACTCGTACCAAGAGACCCAGTACTTC
J: TRBJ1-4; V: TRBV28; size: .; D: TRBD1; CDR3: CASSPHRGGEEKLFF; DNA: TGTGCCAGCAGTCCGCACAGGGGCGGAGAAGAAAAACTGTTTTTT
J: TRBJ2-2; V: TRBV7-9; size: once; D: .; CDR3: CASSPQAIGELFF; DNA: TGTGCCAGCAGCCCCCAGGCAATCGGGGAGCTGTTTTTT
J: TRBJ1-2; V: TRBV29-1; size: .; D: .; CDR3: CSVDPRPSGAYNYGYTF; DNA: TGCAGCGTTGACCCCCGCCCGTCGGGAGCATACAACTATGGCTACACCTTC
J: TRBJ2-7; V: TRBV7-2; size: .; D: TRBD2; CDR3: CASSLSGTSYSEQYF; DNA: TGTGCCAGCAGCTTATCCGGGACTAGTTACTCCGAGCAGTACTTC
J: TRBJ2-1; V: TRBV4-3; size: .; D: TRBD1; CDR3: CASSQETGNEQFF; DNA: TGCGCCAGCAGCCAAGAGACAGGGAATGAGCAGTTCTTC
J: TRBJ1-2; V: TRBV5-6; size: .; D: .; CDR3: CASSSTDSFYGYTF; DNA: TGTGCCAGCAGCTCCACGGACAGCTTCTATGGCTACACCTTC
J: TRBJ2-2; V: TRBV5-1; size: .; D: TRBD2; CDR3: CASSSFRDYPGHGELFF; DNA: TGCGCCAGCAGCTCATTCCGGGACTACCCCGGCCACGGGGAGCTGTTTTTT
J: TRBJ2-5; V: TRBV7-6; size: .; D: TRBD1; CDR3: CASSRDRGQETQYF; DNA: TGTGCCAGCAGCAGAGACAGGGGGCAGGAGACCCAGTACTTC
J: TRBJ2-3; V: TRBV5-1; size: once; D: TRBD1; CDR3: CASSEITGADTQYF; DNA: TGCGCCAGCAGCGAGATTACAGGGGCAGATACGCAGTATTTT